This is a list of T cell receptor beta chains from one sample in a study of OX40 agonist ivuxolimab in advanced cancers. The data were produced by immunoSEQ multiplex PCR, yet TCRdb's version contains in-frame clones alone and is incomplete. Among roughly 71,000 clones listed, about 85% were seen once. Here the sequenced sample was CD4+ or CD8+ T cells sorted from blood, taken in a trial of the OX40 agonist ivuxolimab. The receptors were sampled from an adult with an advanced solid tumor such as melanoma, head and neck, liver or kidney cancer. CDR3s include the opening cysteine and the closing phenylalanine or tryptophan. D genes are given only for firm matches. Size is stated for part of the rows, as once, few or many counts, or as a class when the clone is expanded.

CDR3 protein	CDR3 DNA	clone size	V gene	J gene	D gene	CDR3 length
CASSLGRKTNEKLFF	TGTGCCAGCAGCTTAGGCCGTAAAACTAATGAAAAACTGTTTTTT	.	TRBV7-2	TRBJ1-4	.	15
CASSLVHGGAAYEQYF	TGTGCCAGCAGCTTAGTACATGGGGGAGCGGCCTACGAGCAGTACTTC	.	TRBV7-8	TRBJ2-7	.	16
CATSRDFYEQYF	TGTGCCACCAGCAGAGACTTCTACGAGCAGTACTTC	.	TRBV15	TRBJ2-7	.	12
CASSGANVLTF	TGTGCCAGTAGTGGGGCCAACGTCCTGACTTTC	few	TRBV19	TRBJ2-6	.	11
CASSYTGSLGANVLTF	TGTGCCAGCAGTTACACAGGATCCCTCGGGGCCAACGTCCTGACTTTC	.	TRBV6-5	TRBJ2-6	.	16
CASSLVLGANVLTF	TGTGCCAGCAGCTTGGTATTGGGGGCCAACGTCCTGACTTTC	.	TRBV5-4	TRBJ2-6	.	14
CASSTGQTYEQYF	TGTGCCAGTAGTACAGGACAGACCTACGAGCAGTACTTC	.	TRBV19	TRBJ2-7	.	13
CASSLKLGRDTQYF	TGTGCCAGCAGCCTAAAACTAGGTCGAGATACGCAGTATTTT	once	TRBV7-2	TRBJ2-3	.	14
CATELRDRERNEQFF	TGTGCCACCGAACTCCGGGACAGGGAAAGAAATGAGCAGTTCTTC	once	TRBV21-1	TRBJ2-1	.	15
CASSFRGFTNEQFF	TGTGCCAGCAGTTTTAGGGGCTTCACGAATGAGCAGTTCTTC	.	TRBV28	TRBJ2-1	.	14
CASSLAPAGVVTEAFF	TGTGCCAGCAGCTTAGCGCCGGCAGGGGTGGTCACTGAAGCTTTCTTT	.	TRBV7-8	TRBJ1-1	.	16
CASRQQSSGNTIYF	TGTGCCAGCAGACAACAGAGCTCTGGAAACACCATATATTTT	once	TRBV6-1	TRBJ1-3	.	14
CASSVDQYNEQFF	TGTGCCAGCAGCGTGGACCAGTACAATGAGCAGTTCTTC	.	TRBV2	TRBJ2-1	.	13
CASSWGARSYTF	TGTGCCAGTAGTTGGGGGGCTCGGAGCTACACCTTC	once	TRBV19	TRBJ1-2	.	12
CASSLFGGRADTQYF	TGTGCCAGCAGCTTATTCGGAGGGCGGGCGGATACGCAGTATTTT	.	TRBV7-6	TRBJ2-3	.	15
CAISEFEVQGAVDEQYF	TGTGCCATCAGTGAGTTCGAGGTGCAGGGGGCAGTTGACGAGCAGTACTTC	.	TRBV10-3	TRBJ2-7	TRBD1	17
CATSRGAGRLTDTQYF	TGTGCCACCAGCAGAGGAGCGGGCAGACTCACAGATACGCAGTATTTT	.	TRBV15	TRBJ2-3	.	16
CASSSTLTSDSPEAFF	TGTGCCAGCAGCTCTACTCTCACCTCAGACAGCCCTGAAGCTTTCTTT	.	TRBV7-6	TRBJ1-1	.	16
CATSRDHRRGETQYF	TGTGCCACCAGCAGAGATCACCGCAGGGGGGAGACCCAGTACTTC	.	TRBV15	TRBJ2-5	TRBD1	15
CATSRQDREPTDTQYF	TGTGCCACCAGCAGACAGGACAGAGAACCCACAGATACGCAGTATTTT	once	TRBV15	TRBJ2-3	.	16
CASRGGPEAFF	TGTGCCAGCAGGGGAGGGCCTGAAGCTTTCTTT	once	TRBV28	TRBJ1-1	.	11
CASSSRTGSYEQYF	TGTGCCAGCAGTTCTCGGACAGGCTCCTACGAGCAGTACTTC	.	TRBV6-1	TRBJ2-7	TRBD1	14
CASSGQQETQYF	TGTGCCAGCAGTGGACAGCAAGAGACCCAGTACTTC	.	TRBV6-1	TRBJ2-5	.	12
CASSIRSGQGTTEAFF	TGTGCCAGTAGTATTAGGTCGGGGCAGGGGACCACTGAAGCTTTCTTT	.	TRBV19	TRBJ1-1	.	16
CASSEFWEGYNEQFF	TGTGCCAGCAGTGAATTCTGGGAAGGATACAATGAGCAGTTCTTC	.	TRBV6-1	TRBJ2-1	.	15
CASSSQGAKGEQFF	TGTGCCAGCAGCTCACAGGGGGCGAAGGGTGAGCAGTTCTTC	.	TRBV7-2	TRBJ2-1	TRBD1	14
CASSSSGNRELFF	TGTGCCAGCAGCTCTAGCGGGAACCGGGAGCTGTTTTTT	.	TRBV27	TRBJ2-2	TRBD2	13
CASSPAAGTGSSSPLHF	TGTGCCAGCTCACCAGCGGCAGGGACAGGGTCAAGTTCACCCCTCCACTTT	.	TRBV18	TRBJ1-6	TRBD1	17
CASSRRDSGANVLTF	TGCGCCAGCAGCCGACGGGACTCTGGGGCCAACGTCCTGACTTTC	.	TRBV5-1	TRBJ2-6	.	15